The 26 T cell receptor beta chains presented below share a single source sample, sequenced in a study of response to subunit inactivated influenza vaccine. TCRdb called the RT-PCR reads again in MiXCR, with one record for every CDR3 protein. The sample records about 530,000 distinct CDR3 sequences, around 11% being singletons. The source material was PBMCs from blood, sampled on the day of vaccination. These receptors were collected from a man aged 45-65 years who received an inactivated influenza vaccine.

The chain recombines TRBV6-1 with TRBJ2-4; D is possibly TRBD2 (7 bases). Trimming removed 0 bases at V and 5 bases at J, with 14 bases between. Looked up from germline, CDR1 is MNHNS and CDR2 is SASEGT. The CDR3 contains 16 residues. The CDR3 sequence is CASSEALRGAQNIQYF. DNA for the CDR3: TGTGCCAGCAGTGAAGCGCTTCGGGGGGCGCAAAACATTCAGTACTTC.

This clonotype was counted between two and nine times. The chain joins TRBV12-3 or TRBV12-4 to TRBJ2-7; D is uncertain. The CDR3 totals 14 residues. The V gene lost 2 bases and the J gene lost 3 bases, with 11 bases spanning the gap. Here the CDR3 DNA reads TGTGCCAGCAGTTTACTCGCCACCCGCTACGAGCAGTACTTC. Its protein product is CASSLLATRYEQYF.

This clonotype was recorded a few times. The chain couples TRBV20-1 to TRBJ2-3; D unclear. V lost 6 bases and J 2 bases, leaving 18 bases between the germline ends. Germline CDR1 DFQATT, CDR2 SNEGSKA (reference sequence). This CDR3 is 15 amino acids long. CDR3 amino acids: CSALPYLSLTDTQYF. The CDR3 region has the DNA TGCAGTGCCCTCCCCTACTTGTCACTCACAGATACGCAGTATTTT.

The CDR3 DNA is TGTGCCAGCAGCTCATTGTTACTAGCGGCCCCAAACGAGCAGTACTTC. Residues: CASSSLLLAAPNEQYF. The V call is TRBV7-8, the J call TRBJ2-7; 8 positions match TRBD2. The CDR3 is made up of 16 amino acids. V was clipped by 4 bases and J by 5 bases; unmatched bases: 13. Germline loops: CDR1 SGHVS, CDR2 FQNEAQ.

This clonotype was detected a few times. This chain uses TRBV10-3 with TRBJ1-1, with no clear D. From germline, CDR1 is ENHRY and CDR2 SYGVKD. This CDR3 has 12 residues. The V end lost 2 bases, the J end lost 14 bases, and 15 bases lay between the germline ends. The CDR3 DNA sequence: TGTGCCATCAGTGAGGACCCTTGGGCAGGATTCTTT. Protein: CAISEDPWAGFF.

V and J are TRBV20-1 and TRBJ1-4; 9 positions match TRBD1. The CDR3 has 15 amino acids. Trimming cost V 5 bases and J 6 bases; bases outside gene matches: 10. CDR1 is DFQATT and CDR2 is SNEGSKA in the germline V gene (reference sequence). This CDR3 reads CSAETIRDRDEKLFF. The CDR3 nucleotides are TGCAGTGCTGAGACTATCCGGGACAGGGATGAAAAACTGTTTTTT.

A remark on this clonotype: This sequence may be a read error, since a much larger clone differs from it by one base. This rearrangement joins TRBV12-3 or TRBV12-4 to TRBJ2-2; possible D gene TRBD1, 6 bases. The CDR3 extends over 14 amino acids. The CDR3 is CASSFWTENGELSF. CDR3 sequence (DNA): TGTGCCAGCAGTTTCTGGACAGAGAACGGGGAGCTGTCTTTT.

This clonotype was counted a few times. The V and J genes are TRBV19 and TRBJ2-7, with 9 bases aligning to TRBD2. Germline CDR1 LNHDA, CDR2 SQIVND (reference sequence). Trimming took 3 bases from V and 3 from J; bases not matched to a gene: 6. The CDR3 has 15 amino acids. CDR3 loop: CASSMDSGGRYEQYF. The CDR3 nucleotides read TGTGCCAGTAGTATGGATAGCGGGGGCCGCTACGAGCAGTACTTC.

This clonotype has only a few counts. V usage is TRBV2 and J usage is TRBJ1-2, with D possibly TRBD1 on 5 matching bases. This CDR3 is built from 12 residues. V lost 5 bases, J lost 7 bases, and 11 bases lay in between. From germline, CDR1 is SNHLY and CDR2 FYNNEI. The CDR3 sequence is CASSPDGGGYTF. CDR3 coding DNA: TGTGCCAGCAGTCCGGACGGGGGTGGCTACACCTTC. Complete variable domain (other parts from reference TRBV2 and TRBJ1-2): EPEVTQTPSHQVTQMGQEVILRCVPISNHLYFYWYRQILGQKVEFLVSFYNNEISEKSEIFDDQFSVERPDGSNFTLKIRSTKLEDSAMYFCASSPDGGGYTFGSGTRLTVV.

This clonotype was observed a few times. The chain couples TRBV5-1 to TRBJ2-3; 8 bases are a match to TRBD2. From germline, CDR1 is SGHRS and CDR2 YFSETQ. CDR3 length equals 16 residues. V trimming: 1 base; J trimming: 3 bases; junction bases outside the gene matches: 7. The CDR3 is CASSLSPGGATDTQYF. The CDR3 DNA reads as TGCGCCAGCAGCTTGTCCCCGGGGGGGGCAACAGATACGCAGTATTTT.

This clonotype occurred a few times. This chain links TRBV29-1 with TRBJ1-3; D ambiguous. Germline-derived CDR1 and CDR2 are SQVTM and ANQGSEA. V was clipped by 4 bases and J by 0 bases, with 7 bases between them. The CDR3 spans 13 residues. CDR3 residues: CSVVGFSGNTIYF. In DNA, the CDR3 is TGCAGCGTTGTGGGATTCTCTGGAAACACCATATATTTT.

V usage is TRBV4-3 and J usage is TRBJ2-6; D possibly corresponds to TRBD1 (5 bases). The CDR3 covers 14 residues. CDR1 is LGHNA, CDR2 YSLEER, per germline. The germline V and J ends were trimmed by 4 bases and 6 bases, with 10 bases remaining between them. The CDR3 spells CASSPSGQANVLTF. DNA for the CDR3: TGCGCCAGCAGCCCTTCCGGACAGGCCAACGTCCTGACTTTC.

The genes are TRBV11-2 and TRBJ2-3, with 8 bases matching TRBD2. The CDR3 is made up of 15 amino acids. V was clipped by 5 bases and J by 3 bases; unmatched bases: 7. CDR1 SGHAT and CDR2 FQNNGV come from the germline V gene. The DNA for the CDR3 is TGTGCCAGCAGCAGACGGGGGGGCCTGACAGATACGCAGTATTTT. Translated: CASSRRGGLTDTQYF. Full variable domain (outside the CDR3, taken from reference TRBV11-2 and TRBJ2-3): EAGVAQSPRYKIIEKRQSVAFWCNPISGHATLYWYQQILGQGPKLLIQFQNNGVVDDSQLPKDRFSAERLKGVDSTLKIQPAKLEDSAVYLCASSRRGGLTDTQYFGPGTRLTVL.

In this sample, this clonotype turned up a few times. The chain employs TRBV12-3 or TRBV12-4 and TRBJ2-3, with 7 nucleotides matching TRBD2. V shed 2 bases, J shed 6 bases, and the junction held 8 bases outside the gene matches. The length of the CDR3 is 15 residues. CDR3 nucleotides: TGTGCCAGCAGTTTACCGTGGGAGGGTTGGGATACGCAGTATTTT. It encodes CASSLPWEGWDTQYF.

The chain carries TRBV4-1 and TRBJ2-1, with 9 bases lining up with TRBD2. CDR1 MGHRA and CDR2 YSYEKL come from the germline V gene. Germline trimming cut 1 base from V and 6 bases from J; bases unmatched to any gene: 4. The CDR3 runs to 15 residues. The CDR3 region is CASSQVKTSGNEQFF. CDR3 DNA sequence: TGCGCCAGCAGCCAAGTAAAGACTAGCGGCAATGAGCAGTTCTTC.

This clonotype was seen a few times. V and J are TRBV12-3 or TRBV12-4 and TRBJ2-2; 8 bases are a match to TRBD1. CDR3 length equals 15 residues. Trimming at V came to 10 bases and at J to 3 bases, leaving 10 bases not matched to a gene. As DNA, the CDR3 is TGTGCCACCCACAAGGACAGGGCGGACACCGGGGAGCTGTTTTTT. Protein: CATHKDRADTGELFF.

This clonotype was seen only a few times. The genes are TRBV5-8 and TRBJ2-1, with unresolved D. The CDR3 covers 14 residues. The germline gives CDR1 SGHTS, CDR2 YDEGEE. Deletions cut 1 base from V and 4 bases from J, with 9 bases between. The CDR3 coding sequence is TGTGCCAGCAGCTTGTTACAGAGTTACAATGAGCAGTTCTTC. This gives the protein CASSLLQSYNEQFF.

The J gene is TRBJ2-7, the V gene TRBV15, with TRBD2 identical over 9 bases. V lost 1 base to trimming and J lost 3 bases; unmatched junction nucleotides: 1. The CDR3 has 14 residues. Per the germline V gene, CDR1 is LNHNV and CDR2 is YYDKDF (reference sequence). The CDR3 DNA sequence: TGTGCCACCAGCAGAGGACTAGCGGACTACGAGCAGTACTTC. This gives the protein CATSRGLADYEQYF.

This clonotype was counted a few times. The CDR3 DNA sequence: TGTGCCAGCAGCCTCCCCCTAGCGGGAAACACCGGGGAGCTGTTTTTT. It encodes CASSLPLAGNTGELFF. The chain couples TRBV7-9 to TRBJ2-2; TRBD2 matches at 9 bases. Germline V gene data show CDR1 as SEHNR and CDR2 as FQNEAQ (reference sequence). The CDR3 is 16 amino acids. V lost 5 bases and J lost 2; bases outside the gene matches: 6. Complete variable domain (other parts from reference TRBV7-9 and TRBJ2-2): DTGVSQNPRHKITKRGQNVTFRCDPISEHNRLYWYRQTLGQGPEFLTYFQNEAQLEKSRLLSDRFSAERPKGSFSTLEIQRTEQGDSAMYLCASSLPLAGNTGELFFGEGSRLTVL.

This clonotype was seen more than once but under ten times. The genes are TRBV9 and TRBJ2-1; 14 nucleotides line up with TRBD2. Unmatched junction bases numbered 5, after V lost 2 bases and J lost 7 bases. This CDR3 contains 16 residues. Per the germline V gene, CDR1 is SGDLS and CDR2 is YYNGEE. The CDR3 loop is CASSVSGTSGRNEQFF. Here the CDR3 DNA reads TGTGCCAGCAGCGTTAGCGGGACTAGCGGGAGAAATGAGCAGTTCTTC.

DNA for the CDR3: TGCGCCAGCAGCCAATGGCAGGGGGCTACCGGGGAGCTGTTTTTT. As protein: CASSQWQGATGELFF. The chain combines TRBV4-1 with TRBJ2-2; TRBD1 agrees at 8 bases. Germline lookup yields CDR1 MGHRA and CDR2 YSYEKL. V gave up 2 bases and J gave up 5 bases; unmatched junction bases: 4. CDR3 length: 15 residues.

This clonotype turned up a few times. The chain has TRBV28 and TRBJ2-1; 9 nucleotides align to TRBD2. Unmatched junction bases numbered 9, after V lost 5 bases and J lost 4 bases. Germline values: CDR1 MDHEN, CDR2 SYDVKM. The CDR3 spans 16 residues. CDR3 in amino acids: CASSNPGAGGYNEQFF. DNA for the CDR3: TGTGCCAGCAGTAACCCTGGAGCGGGAGGTTACAATGAGCAGTTCTTC.

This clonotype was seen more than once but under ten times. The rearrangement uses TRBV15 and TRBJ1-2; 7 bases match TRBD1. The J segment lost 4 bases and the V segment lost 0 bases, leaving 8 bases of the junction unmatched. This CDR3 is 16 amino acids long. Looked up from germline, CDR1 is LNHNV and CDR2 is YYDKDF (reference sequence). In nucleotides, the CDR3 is TGTGCCACCAGCAGAGAAAGGGACAGCGATTCCTATGGCTACACCTTC. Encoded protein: CATSRERDSDSYGYTF.

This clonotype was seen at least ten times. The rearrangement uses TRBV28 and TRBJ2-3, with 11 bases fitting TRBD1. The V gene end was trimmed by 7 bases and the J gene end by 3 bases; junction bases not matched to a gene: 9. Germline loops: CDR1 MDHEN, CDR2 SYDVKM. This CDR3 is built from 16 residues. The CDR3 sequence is CASNPAGTGGTDTQYF. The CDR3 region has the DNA TGTGCCAGCAACCCCGCCGGGACAGGGGGAACAGATACGCAGTATTTT.

CDR3 region: CASSSAQNEQYF. In DNA, the CDR3 is TGTGCCAGCAGTAGCGCACAGAACGAGCAGTACTTC. This chain links TRBV7-2 with TRBJ2-7, with a possible D match to TRBD2 (5 bases). The CDR3 is 12 residues long. Looked up from germline, CDR1 is SGHTA and CDR2 is FQGNSA. The germline V and J ends were trimmed by 6 bases and 5 bases, with 11 bases remaining between them.

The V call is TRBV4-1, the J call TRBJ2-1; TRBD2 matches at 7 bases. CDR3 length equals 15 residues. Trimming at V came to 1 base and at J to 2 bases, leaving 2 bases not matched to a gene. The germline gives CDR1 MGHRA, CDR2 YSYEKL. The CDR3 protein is CASSQGGGAYNEQFF. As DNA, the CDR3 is TGCGCCAGCAGCCAAGGGGGGGGGGCCTACAATGAGCAGTTCTTC.